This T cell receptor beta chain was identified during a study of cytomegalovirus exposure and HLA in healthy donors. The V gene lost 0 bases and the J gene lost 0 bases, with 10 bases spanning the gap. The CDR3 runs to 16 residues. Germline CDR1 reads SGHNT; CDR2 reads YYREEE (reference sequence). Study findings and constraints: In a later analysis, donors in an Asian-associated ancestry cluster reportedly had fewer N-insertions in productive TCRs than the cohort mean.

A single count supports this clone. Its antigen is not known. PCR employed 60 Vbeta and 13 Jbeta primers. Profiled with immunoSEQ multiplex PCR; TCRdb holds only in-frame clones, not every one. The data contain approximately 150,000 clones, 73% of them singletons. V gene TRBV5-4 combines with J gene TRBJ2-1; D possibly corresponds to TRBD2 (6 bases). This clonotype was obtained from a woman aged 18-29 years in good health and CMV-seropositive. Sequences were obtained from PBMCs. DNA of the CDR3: TGTGCCAGCAGCTTGGCCCGGGGGAGCTCCTACAATGAGCAGTTCTTC. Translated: CASSLARGSSYNEQFF. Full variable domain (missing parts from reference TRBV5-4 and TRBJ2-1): ETGVTQSPTHLIKTRGQQVTLRCSSQSGHNTVSWYQQALGQGPQFIFQYYREEENGRGNFPPRFSGLQFPNYSSELNVNALELDDSALYLCASSLARGSSYNEQFFGPGTRLTVL.